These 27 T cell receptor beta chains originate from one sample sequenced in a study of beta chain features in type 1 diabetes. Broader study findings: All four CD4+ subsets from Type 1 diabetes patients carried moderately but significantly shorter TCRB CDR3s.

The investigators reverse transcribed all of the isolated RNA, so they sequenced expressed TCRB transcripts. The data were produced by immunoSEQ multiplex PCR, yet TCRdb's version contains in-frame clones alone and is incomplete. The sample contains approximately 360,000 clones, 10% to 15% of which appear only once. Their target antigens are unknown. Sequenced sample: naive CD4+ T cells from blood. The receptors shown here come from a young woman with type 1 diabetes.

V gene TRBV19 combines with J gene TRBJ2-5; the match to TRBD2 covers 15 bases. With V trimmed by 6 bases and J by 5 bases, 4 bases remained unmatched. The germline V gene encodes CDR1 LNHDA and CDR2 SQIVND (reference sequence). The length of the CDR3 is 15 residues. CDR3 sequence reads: CASSGTSGGRETQYF. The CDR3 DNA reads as TGTGCCAGTAGCGGGACTAGCGGGGGGCGCGAGACCCAGTACTTC.

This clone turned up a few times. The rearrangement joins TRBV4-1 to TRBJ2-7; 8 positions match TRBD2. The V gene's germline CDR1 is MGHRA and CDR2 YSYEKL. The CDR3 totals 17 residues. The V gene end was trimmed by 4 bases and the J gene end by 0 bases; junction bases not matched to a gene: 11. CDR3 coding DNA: TGCGCCAGCAGCCGGGAGGAGGGACTAGTGACCTCCTACGAGCAGTACTTC. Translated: CASSREEGLVTSYEQYF.

The CDR3 bases are TGCGCCAGCAGCGCCGGACAGGGAGGTGAGCAGTTCTTC. This sequence encodes CASSAGQGGEQFF. This sequence joins TRBV5-1 and TRBJ2-1; 8 nucleotides match TRBD1. V trimming: 4 bases; J trimming: 9 bases; junction bases outside the gene matches: 6. CDR1 SGHRS and CDR2 YFSETQ come from the germline V gene. This CDR3 contains 13 residues.

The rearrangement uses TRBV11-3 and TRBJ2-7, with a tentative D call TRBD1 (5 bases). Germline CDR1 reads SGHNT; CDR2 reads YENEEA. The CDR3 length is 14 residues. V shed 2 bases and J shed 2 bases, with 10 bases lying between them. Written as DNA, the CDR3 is TGTGCCAGCAGCTTAACGAACAGGCCCTACGAGCAGTACTTC. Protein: CASSLTNRPYEQYF. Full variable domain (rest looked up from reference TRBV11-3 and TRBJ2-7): EAGVVQSPRYKIIEKKQPVAFWCNPISGHNTLYWYLQNLGQGPELLIRYENEEAVDDSQLPKDRFSAERLKGVDSTLKIQPAELGDSAVYLCASSLTNRPYEQYFGPGTRLTVT.

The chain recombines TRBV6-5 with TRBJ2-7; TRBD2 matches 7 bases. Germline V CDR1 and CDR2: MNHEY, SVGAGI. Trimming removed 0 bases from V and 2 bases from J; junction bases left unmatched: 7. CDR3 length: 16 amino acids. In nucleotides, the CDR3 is TGTGCCAGCAGTTACTCGGTAACGGGAGGAGCCTACGAGCAGTACTTC. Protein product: CASSYSVTGGAYEQYF.

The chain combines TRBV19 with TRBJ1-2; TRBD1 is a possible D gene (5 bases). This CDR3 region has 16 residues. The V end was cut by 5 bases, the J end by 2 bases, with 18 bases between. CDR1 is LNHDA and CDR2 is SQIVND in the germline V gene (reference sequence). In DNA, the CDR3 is TGTGCCAGTAGTGATTTTGTTCAGGGCGGCAACTATGGCTACACCTTC. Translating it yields CASSDFVQGGNYGYTF. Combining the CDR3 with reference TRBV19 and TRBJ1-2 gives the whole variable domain DGGITQSPKYLFRKEGQNVTLSCEQNLNHDAMYWYRQDPGQGLRLIYYSQIVNDFQKGDIAEGYSVSREKKESFPLTVTSAQKNPTAFYLCASSDFVQGGNYGYTFGSGTRLTVV.

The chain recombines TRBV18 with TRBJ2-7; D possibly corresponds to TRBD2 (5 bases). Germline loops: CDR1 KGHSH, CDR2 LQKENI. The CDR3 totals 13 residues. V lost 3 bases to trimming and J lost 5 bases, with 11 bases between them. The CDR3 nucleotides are TGTGCCAGCTCACCGGGCGTGCGGGACGAGCAGTACTTC. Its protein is CASSPGVRDEQYF. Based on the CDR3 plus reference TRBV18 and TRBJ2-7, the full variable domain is NAGVMQNPRHLVRRRGQEARLRCSPMKGHSHVYWYRQLPEEGLKFMVYLQKENIIDESGMPKERFSAEFPKEGPSILRIQQVVRGDSAAYFCASSPGVRDEQYFGPGTRLTVT.

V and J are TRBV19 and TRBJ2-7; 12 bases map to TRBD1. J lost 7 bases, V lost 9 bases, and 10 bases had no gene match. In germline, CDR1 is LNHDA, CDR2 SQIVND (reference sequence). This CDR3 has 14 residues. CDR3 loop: CASGWGTGGREQYF. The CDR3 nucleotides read TGTGCCAGCGGCTGGGGGACAGGGGGCCGGGAGCAGTACTTC.

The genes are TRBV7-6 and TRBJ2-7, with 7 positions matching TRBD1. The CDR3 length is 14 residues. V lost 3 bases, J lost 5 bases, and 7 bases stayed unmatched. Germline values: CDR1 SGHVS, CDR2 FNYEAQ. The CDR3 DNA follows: TGTGCCAGCAGCTTCACACAGGGGAAGGACGAGCAGTACTTC. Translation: CASSFTQGKDEQYF.

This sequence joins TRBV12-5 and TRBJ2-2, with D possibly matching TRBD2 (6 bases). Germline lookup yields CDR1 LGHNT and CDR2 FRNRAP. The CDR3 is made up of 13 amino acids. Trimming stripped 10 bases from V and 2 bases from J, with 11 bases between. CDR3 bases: TGTGCTATGCGGGAAGTAAACACCGGGGAGCTGTTTTTT. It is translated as CAMREVNTGELFF.

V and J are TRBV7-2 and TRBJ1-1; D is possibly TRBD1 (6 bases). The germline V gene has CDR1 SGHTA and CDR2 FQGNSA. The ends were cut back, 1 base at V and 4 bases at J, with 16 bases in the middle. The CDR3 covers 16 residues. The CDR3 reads CASSLGGGGSPTEAFF. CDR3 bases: TGTGCCAGCAGCTTAGGTGGGGGGGGCAGCCCCACTGAAGCTTTCTTT. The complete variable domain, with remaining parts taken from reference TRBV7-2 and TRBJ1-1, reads GAGVSQSPSNKVTEKGKDVELRCDPISGHTALYWYRQSLGQGLEFLIYFQGNSAPDKSGLPSDRFSAERTGGSVSTLTIQRTQQEDSAVYLCASSLGGGGSPTEAFFGQGTRLTVV.

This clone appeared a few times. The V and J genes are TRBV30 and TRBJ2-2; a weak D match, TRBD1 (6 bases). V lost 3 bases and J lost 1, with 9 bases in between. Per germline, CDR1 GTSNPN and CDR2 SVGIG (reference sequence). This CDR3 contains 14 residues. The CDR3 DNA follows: TGTGCCTGGAGGTTGGGACAGAACACCGGGGAGCTGTTTTTT. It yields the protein CAWRLGQNTGELFF.

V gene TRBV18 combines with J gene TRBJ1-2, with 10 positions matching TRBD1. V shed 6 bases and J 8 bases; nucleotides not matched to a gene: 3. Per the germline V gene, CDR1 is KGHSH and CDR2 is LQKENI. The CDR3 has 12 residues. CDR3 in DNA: TGTGCCAGCTCGACGACAGGGGGCGGCTACACCTTC. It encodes CASSTTGGGYTF.

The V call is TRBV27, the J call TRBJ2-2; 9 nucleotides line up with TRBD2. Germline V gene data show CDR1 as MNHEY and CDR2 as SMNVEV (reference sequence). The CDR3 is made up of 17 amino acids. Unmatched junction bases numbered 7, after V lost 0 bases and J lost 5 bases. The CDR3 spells CASSLSASGAGTGELFF. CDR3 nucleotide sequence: TGTGCCAGCAGTTTATCGGCTAGCGGGGCAGGAACCGGGGAGCTGTTTTTT.

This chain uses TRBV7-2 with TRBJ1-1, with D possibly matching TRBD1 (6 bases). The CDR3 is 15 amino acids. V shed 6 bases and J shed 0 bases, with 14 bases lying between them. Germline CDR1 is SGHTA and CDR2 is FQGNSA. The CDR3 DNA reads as TGTGCCAGCAGTTCGGACAGCGCCGTGAACACTGAAGCTTTCTTT. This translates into CASSSDSAVNTEAFF. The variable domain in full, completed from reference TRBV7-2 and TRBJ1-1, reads GAGVSQSPSNKVTEKGKDVELRCDPISGHTALYWYRQSLGQGLEFLIYFQGNSAPDKSGLPSDRFSAERTGGSVSTLTIQRTQQEDSAVYLCASSSDSAVNTEAFFGQGTRLTVV.

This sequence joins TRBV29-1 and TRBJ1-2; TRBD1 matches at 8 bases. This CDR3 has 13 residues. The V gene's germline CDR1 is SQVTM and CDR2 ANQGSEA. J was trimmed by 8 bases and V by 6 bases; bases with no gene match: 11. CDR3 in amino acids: CSVIPTGGRGYTF. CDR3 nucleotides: TGCAGCGTGATCCCCACAGGGGGTAGAGGCTACACCTTC.

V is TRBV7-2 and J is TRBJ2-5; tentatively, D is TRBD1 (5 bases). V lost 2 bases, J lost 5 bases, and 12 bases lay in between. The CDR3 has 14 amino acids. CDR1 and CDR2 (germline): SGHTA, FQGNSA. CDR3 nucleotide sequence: TGTGCCAGCAGCTTAAACCCCGCAGGGGAGACCCAGTACTTC. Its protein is CASSLNPAGETQYF.

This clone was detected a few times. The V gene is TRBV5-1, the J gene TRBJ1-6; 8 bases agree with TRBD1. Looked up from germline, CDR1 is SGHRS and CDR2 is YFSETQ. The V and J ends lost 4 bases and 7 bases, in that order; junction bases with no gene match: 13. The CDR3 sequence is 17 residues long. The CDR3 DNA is TGCGCCAGCAGCGGGGGCCAGGGGGCCGGAGCGAATTCACCCCTCCACTTT. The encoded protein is CASSGGQGAGANSPLHF.

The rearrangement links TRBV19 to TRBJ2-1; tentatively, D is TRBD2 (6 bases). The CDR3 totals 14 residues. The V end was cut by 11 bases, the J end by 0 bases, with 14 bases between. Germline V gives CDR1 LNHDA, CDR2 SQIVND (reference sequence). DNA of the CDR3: TGTGCCTGCGGGGCTCCGGACTCCTACAATGAGCAGTTCTTC. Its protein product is CACGAPDSYNEQFF.

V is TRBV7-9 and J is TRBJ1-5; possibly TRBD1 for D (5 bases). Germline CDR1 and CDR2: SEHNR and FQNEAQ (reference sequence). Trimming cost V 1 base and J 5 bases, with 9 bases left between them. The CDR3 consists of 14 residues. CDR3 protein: CASSLGGRDQPQHF. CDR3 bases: TGTGCCAGCAGCTTAGGGGGGAGGGATCAGCCCCAGCATTTT.

Written as DNA, the CDR3 is TGTGCCAGCAGCCGGAGCGGGGAGCGGCAGTATTTT. This sequence encodes CASSRSGERQYF. The V call is TRBV9, the J call TRBJ2-3; 7 bases line up with TRBD2. Trimming took 4 bases from V and 11 from J; bases not matched to a gene: 7. Germline assignment: CDR1 SGDLS and CDR2 YYNGEE. The CDR3 is 12 amino acids.

The CDR3 spells CASSLVGLAADTQYF. The CDR3 DNA follows: TGTGCCAGCAGCTTGGTGGGACTAGCGGCAGATACGCAGTATTTT. The V call is TRBV5-6, the J call TRBJ2-3; TRBD2 agrees at 11 bases. This CDR3 region has 15 residues. Germline loops: CDR1 SGHDT, CDR2 YYEEEE. The J segment lost 4 bases and the V segment lost 0 bases, leaving 1 base of the junction unmatched. The full variable domain, with the rest looked up from reference TRBV5-6 and TRBJ2-3, is DAGVTQSPTHLIKTRGQQVTLRCSPKSGHDTVSWYQQALGQGPQFIFQYYEEEERQRGNFPDRFSGHQFPNYSSELNVNALLLGDSALYLCASSLVGLAADTQYFGPGTRLTVL.

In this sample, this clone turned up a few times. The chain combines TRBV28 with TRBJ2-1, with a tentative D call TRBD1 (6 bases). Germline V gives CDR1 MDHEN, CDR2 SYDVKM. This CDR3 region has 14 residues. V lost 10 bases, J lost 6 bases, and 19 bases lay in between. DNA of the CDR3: TGTGCCACTACAGGGTATAGAATAGGCAATGAGCAGTTCTTC. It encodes CATTGYRIGNEQFF.

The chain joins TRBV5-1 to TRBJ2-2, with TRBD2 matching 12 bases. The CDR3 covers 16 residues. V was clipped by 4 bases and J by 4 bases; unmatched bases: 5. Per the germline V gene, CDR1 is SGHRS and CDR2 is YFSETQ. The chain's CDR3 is CASSLGLAGITGELFF. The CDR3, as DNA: TGCGCCAGCAGCCTTGGACTAGCGGGGATCACCGGGGAGCTGTTTTTT.

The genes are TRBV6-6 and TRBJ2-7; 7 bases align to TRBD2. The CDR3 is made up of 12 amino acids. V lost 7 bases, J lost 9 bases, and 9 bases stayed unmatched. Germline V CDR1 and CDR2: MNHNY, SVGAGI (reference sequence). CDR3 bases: TGTGCCAGCACCGTGGGGGGGGTGGCGCAGTACTTC. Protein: CASTVGGVAQYF.

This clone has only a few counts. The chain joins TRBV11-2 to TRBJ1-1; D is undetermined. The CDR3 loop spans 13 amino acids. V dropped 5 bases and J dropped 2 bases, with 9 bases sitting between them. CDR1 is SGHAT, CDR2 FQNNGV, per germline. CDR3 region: CASSLGLNTEAFF. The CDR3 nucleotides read TGTGCCAGCAGCCTAGGACTAAACACTGAAGCTTTCTTT.

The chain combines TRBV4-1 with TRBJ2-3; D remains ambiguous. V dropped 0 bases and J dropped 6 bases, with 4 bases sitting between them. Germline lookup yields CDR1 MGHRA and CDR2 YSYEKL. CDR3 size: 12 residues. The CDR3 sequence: CASSQERDTQYF. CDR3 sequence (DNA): TGCGCCAGCAGCCAAGAACGGGATACGCAGTATTTT.